These T cell receptor beta chains were read from a single sample in a study of cytomegalovirus exposure and HLA in healthy donors. Only in-frame clones appear in the TCRdb table, and some are missing; sequencing was by immunoSEQ multiplex PCR. The repertoire holds approximately 210,000 clones, with about 80% as singletons. The sequencing input was PBMCs. The source is a male donor in good health and CMV-seronegative. CDR3s include the opening cysteine and the closing phenylalanine or tryptophan. The D gene is left open where the match is weak. Clone size appears in some rows only: once, few, many, or a class for an expanded clone.

V gene,J gene,clone size,D gene,CDR3 DNA,CDR3 protein
TRBV28,TRBJ1-1,-,-,TGTGCCAGCAGCGGCACTGAAGCTTTCTTT,CASSGTEAFF
TRBV7-9,TRBJ1-1,-,-,TGTGCCAGCAGCTTCCTTCGGGGGGGGAACACTGAAGCTTTCTTT,CASSFLRGGNTEAFF
TRBV5-4,TRBJ2-1,few,TRBD2,TGTGCCAGCAGCTCTGCCTTTGCGGGAGGGGACAATGAGCAGTTCTTC,CASSSAFAGGDNEQFF
TRBV7-8,TRBJ2-1,-,TRBD2,TGTGCCAGCGCCGTCGGACTAGCCCGATACAATGAGCAGTTCTTC,CASAVGLARYNEQFF
TRBV19,TRBJ1-3,-,-,TGTGCCACTCGGGACTCTGGCTCTGGAAACACCATATATTTT,CATRDSGSGNTIYF
TRBV9,TRBJ1-4,-,-,TGTGCCAGCAGCGTTACAGGTAGTAATGAAAAACTGTTTTTT,CASSVTGSNEKLFF
TRBV9,TRBJ1-1,-,-,TGTGCCAGCAGCCCCCGAAACTCAGGGGACACTGAAGCTTTCTTT,CASSPRNSGDTEAFF
TRBV6-1,TRBJ2-5,-,TRBD1,TGTGCCAGCAGACTGGCAGGGGGCCGGGAGACCCAGTACTTC,CASRLAGGRETQYF
TRBV7-6,TRBJ1-1,-,TRBD1,TGTGCCAGCAGCCCTGGACAGGGGGTCACTGAAGCTTTCTTT,CASSPGQGVTEAFF
TRBV5-4,TRBJ2-2,few,TRBD1,TGTGCCAGCAGCTTGGGGGGTCGGACAGGGGTAACCGGGGAGCTGTTTTTT,CASSLGGRTGVTGELFF
TRBV7-3,TRBJ2-1,-,-,TGTGCCAGCAGCATGGGACTTGACTCCTACAATGAGCAGTTCTTC,CASSMGLDSYNEQFF